A selection of T cell receptor beta chains follows, all from one sample in a study of OX40 agonist ivuxolimab in advanced cancers. Produced via immunoSEQ multiplex PCR; TCRdb's table is partial and in-frame only. The sample carries tens of thousands of clones, more than 80% recorded once. The material sequenced was CD4+ or CD8+ T cells sorted from blood, taken in a trial of the OX40 agonist ivuxolimab. The source is an adult with an advanced solid tumor such as melanoma, head and neck, liver or kidney cancer. CDR3s include the opening cysteine and the closing phenylalanine or tryptophan. The D gene is left open where the match is weak. Not every row has a clone size; where given, it reads once, few, many or a size class.

V gene: TRBV7-6; CDR3 length: 18; clone size: NA; D gene: TRBD2; J gene: TRBJ2-3; CDR3 DNA: TGTGCCAGCAGCTTTTCCGCGGGGGTTTTAACTAGCACAGATACGCAGTATTTT; CDR3 protein: CASSFSAGVLTSTDTQYF
V gene: TRBV29-1; CDR3 length: 15; clone size: few; D gene: TRBD2; J gene: TRBJ2-3; CDR3 DNA: TGCAGCGCGATTATACTAGCGGGAGTAAGAGATACGCAGTATTTT; CDR3 protein: CSAIILAGVRDTQYF
V gene: TRBV27; CDR3 length: 14; clone size: NA; D gene: NA; J gene: TRBJ1-1; CDR3 DNA: TGTGCCAGCAGTCTCCGCGGGACCACTCATGGGACTTTCTTT; CDR3 protein: CASSLRGTTHGTFF
V gene: TRBV29-1; CDR3 length: 15; clone size: NA; D gene: NA; J gene: TRBJ2-1; CDR3 DNA: TGCAGCGTTGAAGGCTTAGAGGGGGCCTACAATGAGCAGTTCTTC; CDR3 protein: CSVEGLEGAYNEQFF
V gene: TRBV19; CDR3 length: 14; clone size: many; D gene: NA; J gene: TRBJ1-2; CDR3 DNA: TGTGCCAGTAACCCCCTCGGAGGGAACTATGGCTACACCTTC; CDR3 protein: CASNPLGGNYGYTF
V gene: TRBV2; CDR3 length: 15; clone size: NA; D gene: NA; J gene: TRBJ2-5; CDR3 DNA: TGTGCCAGCATAGGACCGGGGCTAAAACAAGAGACCCAGTACTTC; CDR3 protein: CASIGPGLKQETQYF
V gene: TRBV15; CDR3 length: 18; clone size: NA; D gene: NA; J gene: TRBJ2-2; CDR3 DNA: TGTGCCACCAGCCGACTGAACATTAGAAGGGTGAACACCGGGGAGCTGTTTTTT; CDR3 protein: CATSRLNIRRVNTGELFF
V gene: TRBV11-2; CDR3 length: 15; clone size: NA; D gene: TRBD1; J gene: TRBJ1-2; CDR3 DNA: TGTGCCAGCAGCCAGGAGGACAGGGAGGACTATGGCTACACCTTC; CDR3 protein: CASSQEDREDYGYTF
V gene: TRBV6-1; CDR3 length: 17; clone size: NA; D gene: NA; J gene: TRBJ2-5; CDR3 DNA: TGTGCCAGCAGTGAAGCCCCGCTAGGGGGAAGGCGAGAGACCCAGTACTTC; CDR3 protein: CASSEAPLGGRRETQYF
V gene: TRBV7-9; CDR3 length: 14; clone size: NA; D gene: NA; J gene: TRBJ2-5; CDR3 DNA: TGTGCCAGCAGCTTAGGGACGGAAGAAGAGACCCAGTACTTC; CDR3 protein: CASSLGTEEETQYF
V gene: TRBV6-6; CDR3 length: 15; clone size: NA; D gene: NA; J gene: TRBJ2-7; CDR3 DNA: TGTGCCAGCAGCCAGACAAAGATTGGCTCCTACGAGCAGTACTTC; CDR3 protein: CASSQTKIGSYEQYF
V gene: TRBV7-2; CDR3 length: 13; clone size: NA; D gene: NA; J gene: TRBJ1-1; CDR3 DNA: TGTGCCAGCAGCTTAGGGCGGTTGTATGAAGCTTTCTTT; CDR3 protein: CASSLGRLYEAFF
V gene: TRBV27; CDR3 length: 13; clone size: NA; D gene: NA; J gene: TRBJ2-7; CDR3 DNA: TGTGCCAGCAGTTTTGGGGCATCGGGCGAGCAGTACTTC; CDR3 protein: CASSFGASGEQYF
V gene: TRBV14; CDR3 length: 14; clone size: NA; D gene: NA; J gene: TRBJ2-2; CDR3 DNA: TGTGCCAGCAGGACAGGACGGTACACCGGGGAGCTGTTTTTT; CDR3 protein: CASRTGRYTGELFF
V gene: TRBV27; CDR3 length: 13; clone size: NA; D gene: NA; J gene: TRBJ1-5; CDR3 DNA: TGTGCCAGCGGGGGAACAGTCAATCAGCCCCAGCATTTT; CDR3 protein: CASGGTVNQPQHF
V gene: TRBV11-2; CDR3 length: 14; clone size: NA; D gene: NA; J gene: TRBJ2-7; CDR3 DNA: TGTGCCAGCAGCTTGGGGGAGAGAGCCTACGAGCAGTACTTC; CDR3 protein: CASSLGERAYEQYF
V gene: TRBV19; CDR3 length: 15; clone size: NA; D gene: NA; J gene: TRBJ2-7; CDR3 DNA: TGTGCCAGTAGTCTCGGGACTCGGGGCGGCCACGAGCAGTACTTC; CDR3 protein: CASSLGTRGGHEQYF
V gene: TRBV5-4; CDR3 length: 14; clone size: NA; D gene: TRBD2; J gene: TRBJ2-7; CDR3 DNA: TGTGCCAGCAGCTCCTTGGCGGGAGGCTACGAGCAGTACTTC; CDR3 protein: CASSSLAGGYEQYF
V gene: TRBV19; CDR3 length: 15; clone size: NA; D gene: TRBD1; J gene: TRBJ1-5; CDR3 DNA: TGTGCCAGTAGTACGGACAGGTCGGGCAATCAGCCCCAGCATTTT; CDR3 protein: CASSTDRSGNQPQHF
V gene: TRBV5-4; CDR3 length: 15; clone size: NA; D gene: TRBD2; J gene: TRBJ2-7; CDR3 DNA: TGTGCCAGCAGCAGCATAGCGGGAGGGCCCCACGAGCAGTACTTC; CDR3 protein: CASSSIAGGPHEQYF
V gene: TRBV15; CDR3 length: 17; clone size: NA; D gene: TRBD1; J gene: TRBJ1-2; CDR3 DNA: TGTGCCACCAGCAGAGATCTGGGGACAGGGGGCTTCTATGGCTACACCTTC; CDR3 protein: CATSRDLGTGGFYGYTF
V gene: TRBV7-6; CDR3 length: 13; clone size: NA; D gene: TRBD1; J gene: TRBJ2-1; CDR3 DNA: TGTGCCAGCAGCCCGGGACAGGGCAATGAGCAGTTCTTC; CDR3 protein: CASSPGQGNEQFF
V gene: TRBV11-2; CDR3 length: 17; clone size: NA; D gene: NA; J gene: TRBJ2-3; CDR3 DNA: TGTGCCAGCAGCGCCCGCCGCGGGTCGGACCCCACAGATACGCAGTATTTT; CDR3 protein: CASSARRGSDPTDTQYF
V gene: TRBV5-5; CDR3 length: 18; clone size: NA; D gene: NA; J gene: TRBJ2-1; CDR3 DNA: TGTGCCAGCAGCTTGGAAGGGTACCCCACGGGATCCTACAATGAGCAGTTCTTC; CDR3 protein: CASSLEGYPTGSYNEQFF
V gene: TRBV18; CDR3 length: 13; clone size: NA; D gene: NA; J gene: TRBJ1-5; CDR3 DNA: TGTGCCAGCTCACCAGGTAGCAATCAGCCCCAGCATTTT; CDR3 protein: CASSPGSNQPQHF
V gene: TRBV5-1; CDR3 length: 12; clone size: NA; D gene: NA; J gene: TRBJ2-7; CDR3 DNA: TGCGCCAGCAGCTCGACCGGGACAGAGCAGTACTTC; CDR3 protein: CASSSTGTEQYF
V gene: TRBV2; CDR3 length: 14; clone size: NA; D gene: NA; J gene: TRBJ1-5; CDR3 DNA: TGTGCCAGCCGGGCTGCAGGGGCCAGTCAGCCCCAGCATTTT; CDR3 protein: CASRAAGASQPQHF
V gene: TRBV7-6; CDR3 length: 14; clone size: NA; D gene: NA; J gene: TRBJ2-1; CDR3 DNA: TGTGCCAGCAGCTTACAGGGGTCCTACAATGAGCAGTTCTTC; CDR3 protein: CASSLQGSYNEQFF
V gene: TRBV27; CDR3 length: 12; clone size: few; D gene: NA; J gene: TRBJ1-2; CDR3 DNA: TGTGCCAGCAGCCCAGGGTATGATGGCTACACCTTC; CDR3 protein: CASSPGYDGYTF
V gene: TRBV5-8; CDR3 length: 15; clone size: NA; D gene: NA; J gene: TRBJ1-2; CDR3 DNA: TGTGCCAGCAGCTTGGTAGTCGTCAATATCTATGGCTACACCTTC; CDR3 protein: CASSLVVVNIYGYTF
V gene: TRBV27; CDR3 length: 13; clone size: NA; D gene: NA; J gene: TRBJ2-7; CDR3 DNA: TGTGCCACCTTACAGGGCCCATCCTACGAGCAGTACTTC; CDR3 protein: CATLQGPSYEQYF
V gene: TRBV2; CDR3 length: 15; clone size: NA; D gene: TRBD1; J gene: TRBJ2-7; CDR3 DNA: TGTGCCAGCAGTGAATCGGGACAGGGTGCCTACGAGCAGTACTTC; CDR3 protein: CASSESGQGAYEQYF
V gene: TRBV27; CDR3 length: 14; clone size: NA; D gene: NA; J gene: TRBJ1-4; CDR3 DNA: TGTGCCAGCAGTTCATCGGGCCCCGTCGGAAAACTGTTTTTT; CDR3 protein: CASSSSGPVGKLFF
V gene: TRBV27; CDR3 length: 15; clone size: NA; D gene: NA; J gene: TRBJ2-1; CDR3 DNA: TGTGCCAGCAGTATTGACAGTGACTCCTACAATGAGCAGTTCTTC; CDR3 protein: CASSIDSDSYNEQFF
V gene: TRBV6-5; CDR3 length: 13; clone size: NA; D gene: NA; J gene: TRBJ1-5; CDR3 DNA: TGTGCCAGCAGGGACGGAATCAATCAGCCCCAGCATTTT; CDR3 protein: CASRDGINQPQHF
V gene: TRBV5-4; CDR3 length: 18; clone size: NA; D gene: TRBD2; J gene: TRBJ2-7; CDR3 DNA: TGTGCCAGCAGCCAAGAGTCGGTGACTAGCGGGGGGGGCTACGAGCAGTACTTC; CDR3 protein: CASSQESVTSGGGYEQYF
V gene: TRBV7-8; CDR3 length: 14; clone size: NA; D gene: NA; J gene: TRBJ1-6; CDR3 DNA: TGTGCCAGCAGCCAAATGGTGCGGGGTTCACCCCTCCACTTT; CDR3 protein: CASSQMVRGSPLHF
V gene: TRBV30; CDR3 length: 16; clone size: once; D gene: TRBD2; J gene: TRBJ2-1; CDR3 DNA: TGTGCCTGGAGTGCGGGACTACCAGTCCACTACAATGAGCAGTTCTTC; CDR3 protein: CAWSAGLPVHYNEQFF
V gene: TRBV27; CDR3 length: 17; clone size: NA; D gene: TRBD2; J gene: TRBJ2-7; CDR3 DNA: TGTGCCAGCAGTTTATTGGCTAGCGGGAGTGGTTCCTACGAGCAGTACTTC; CDR3 protein: CASSLLASGSGSYEQYF
V gene: TRBV27; CDR3 length: 15; clone size: NA; D gene: TRBD2; J gene: TRBJ2-7; CDR3 DNA: TGTGCCAGCAGACAATTAGCGGGAAGCTCCTACGAGCAGTACTTC; CDR3 protein: CASRQLAGSSYEQYF
V gene: TRBV27; CDR3 length: 16; clone size: NA; D gene: TRBD1; J gene: TRBJ1-3; CDR3 DNA: TGTGCCAGCAGTTCCCGGGACAGGGTATCTGGAAACACCATATATTTT; CDR3 protein: CASSSRDRVSGNTIYF
V gene: TRBV2; CDR3 length: 13; clone size: NA; D gene: NA; J gene: TRBJ1-5; CDR3 DNA: TGTGCCAGCAGTGTATGGGTTCTGGAGCCCCAGCATTTT; CDR3 protein: CASSVWVLEPQHF
V gene: TRBV27; CDR3 length: 13; clone size: NA; D gene: TRBD2; J gene: TRBJ2-7; CDR3 DNA: TGTGCCAGCAGTCGGGGGGGTCACTACGAGCAGTACTTC; CDR3 protein: CASSRGGHYEQYF
V gene: TRBV4-1; CDR3 length: 15; clone size: NA; D gene: NA; J gene: TRBJ2-7; CDR3 DNA: TGCGCCAGCAGCCAAGTTCTTGTCGGAAACTACGAGCAGTACTTC; CDR3 protein: CASSQVLVGNYEQYF
V gene: TRBV9; CDR3 length: 15; clone size: NA; D gene: NA; J gene: TRBJ2-1; CDR3 DNA: TGTGCCAGCAGCGTAGGGGGGACATCCTACAATGAGCAGTTCTTC; CDR3 protein: CASSVGGTSYNEQFF